This TCR beta chain appears in the sequencing data of a study of neurological immune-mediated disorders. This clonotype appeared many times. Its matching antigen is unknown. Study findings and constraints: Subjects shared no identical expanded-clone CDR3 amino acid sequences, suggesting private TCR-beta repertoires in all groups.

V shed 5 bases and J shed 4 bases, with 14 bases lying between them. CDR3 length: 15 amino acids. Germline V lookup: CDR1 SGHTA, CDR2 FQGTGA. The time point here: longitudinal time-point 1 (baseline). Volunteers from a blood bank in Maryland, USA, constituted the healthy controls. The making of cDNA relied on 5'RACE with 10-nucleotide random UMIs. In every sequencing run, more than 180 million TCR-beta sequences were generated from 15-18 subjects. MiXCR, applied by TCRdb to the 5' RACE reads, yields one record per CDR3 protein. The sample carries 60,000 to 90,000 distinct CDR3 sequences, more than 8.5% recorded once.

The clonotype originates from a man younger than 45 in good health. This chain uses TRBV7-3 with TRBJ2-2, with D possibly being TRBD2 (5 bases). Sequenced sample: PBMCs. The CDR3 DNA sequence: TGTGCCAGCAGCCCGGACTGGCGTCCCACCGGGGAGCTGTTTTTT. Protein product: CASSPDWRPTGELFF.